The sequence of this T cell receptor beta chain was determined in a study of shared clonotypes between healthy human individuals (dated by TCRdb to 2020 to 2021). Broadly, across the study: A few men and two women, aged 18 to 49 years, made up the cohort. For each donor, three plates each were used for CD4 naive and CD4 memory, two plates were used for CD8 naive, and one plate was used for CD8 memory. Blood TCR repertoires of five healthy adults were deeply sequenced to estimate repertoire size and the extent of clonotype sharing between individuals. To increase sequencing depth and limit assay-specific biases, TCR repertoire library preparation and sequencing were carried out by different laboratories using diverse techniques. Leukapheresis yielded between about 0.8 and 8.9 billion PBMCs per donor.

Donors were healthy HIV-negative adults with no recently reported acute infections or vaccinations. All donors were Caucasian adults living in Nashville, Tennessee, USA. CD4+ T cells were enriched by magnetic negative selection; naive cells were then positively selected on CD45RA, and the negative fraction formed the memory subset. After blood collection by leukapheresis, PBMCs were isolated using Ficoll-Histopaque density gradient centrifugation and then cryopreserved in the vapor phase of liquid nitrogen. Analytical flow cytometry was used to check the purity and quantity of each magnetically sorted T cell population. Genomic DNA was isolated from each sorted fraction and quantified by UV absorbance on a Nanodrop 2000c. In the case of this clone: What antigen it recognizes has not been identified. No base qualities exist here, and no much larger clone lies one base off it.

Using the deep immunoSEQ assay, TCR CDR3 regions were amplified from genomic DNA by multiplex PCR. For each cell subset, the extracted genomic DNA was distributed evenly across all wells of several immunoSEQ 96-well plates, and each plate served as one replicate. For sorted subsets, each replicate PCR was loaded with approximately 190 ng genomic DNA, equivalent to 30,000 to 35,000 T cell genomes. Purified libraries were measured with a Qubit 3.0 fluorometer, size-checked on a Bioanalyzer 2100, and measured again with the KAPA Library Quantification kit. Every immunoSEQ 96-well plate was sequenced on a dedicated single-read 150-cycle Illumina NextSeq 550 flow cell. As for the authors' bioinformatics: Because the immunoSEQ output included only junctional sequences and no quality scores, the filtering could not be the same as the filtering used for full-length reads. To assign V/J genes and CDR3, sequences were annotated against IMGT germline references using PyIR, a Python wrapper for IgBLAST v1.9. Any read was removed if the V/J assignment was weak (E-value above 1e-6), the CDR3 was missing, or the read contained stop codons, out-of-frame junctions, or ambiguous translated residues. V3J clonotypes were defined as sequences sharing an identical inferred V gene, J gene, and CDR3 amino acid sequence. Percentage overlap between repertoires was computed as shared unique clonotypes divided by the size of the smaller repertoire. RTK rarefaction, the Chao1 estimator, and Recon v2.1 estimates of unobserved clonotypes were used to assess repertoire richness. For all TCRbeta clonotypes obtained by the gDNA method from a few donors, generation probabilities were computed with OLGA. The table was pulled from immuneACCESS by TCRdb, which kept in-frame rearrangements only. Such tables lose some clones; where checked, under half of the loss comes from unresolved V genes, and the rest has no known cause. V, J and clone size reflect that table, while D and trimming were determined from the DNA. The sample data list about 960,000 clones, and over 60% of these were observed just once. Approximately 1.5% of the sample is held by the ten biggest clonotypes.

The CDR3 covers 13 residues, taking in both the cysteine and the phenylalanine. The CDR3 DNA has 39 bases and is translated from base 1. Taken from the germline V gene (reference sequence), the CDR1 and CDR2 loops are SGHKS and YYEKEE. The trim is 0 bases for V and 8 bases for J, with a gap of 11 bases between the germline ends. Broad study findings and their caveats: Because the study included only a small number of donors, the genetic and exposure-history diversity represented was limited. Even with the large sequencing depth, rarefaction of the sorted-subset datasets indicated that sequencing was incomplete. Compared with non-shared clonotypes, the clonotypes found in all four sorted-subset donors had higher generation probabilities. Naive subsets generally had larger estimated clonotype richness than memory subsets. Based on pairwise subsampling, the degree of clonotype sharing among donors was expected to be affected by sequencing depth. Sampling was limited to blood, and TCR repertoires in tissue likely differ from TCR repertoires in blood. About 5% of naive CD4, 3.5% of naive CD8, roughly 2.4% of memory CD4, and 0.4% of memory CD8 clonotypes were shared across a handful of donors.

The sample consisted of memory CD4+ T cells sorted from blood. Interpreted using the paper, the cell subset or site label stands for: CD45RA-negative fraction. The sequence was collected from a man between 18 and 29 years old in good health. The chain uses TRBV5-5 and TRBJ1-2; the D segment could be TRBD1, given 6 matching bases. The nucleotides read TGTGCCAGCAGCTTGGACAGGGTGCGGGGCTACACCTTC. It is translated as CASSLDRVRGYTF.